The rows below give T cell receptor beta chains drawn from one sample of a study of T cells in Graves' hyperthyroidism and ophthalmopathy. TCRdb recomputed calls from the multiplex PCR reads with MiXCR, one row per CDR3 protein. This sample has around 600,000 distinct CDR3 sequences, with 13% to 15% found just once. The sequencing input was blood. These receptors were obtained from a woman younger than 30 with Graves' ophthalmopathy. Both conserved end residues are part of each CDR3. Fields, in order: clone size, V gene, J gene, D gene, CDR3 protein, CDR3 DNA. A D gene is named only where the DNA matches it firmly. A clone size is listed for some rows: how often the clone was seen (once, few, many), or a class if it is expanded.

>NA|TRBV4-1|TRBJ2-4|NA
CASRQIGGKNIQYF
TGCGCCAGCAGGCAGATTGGCGGAAAAAACATTCAGTACTTC
>many|TRBV7-2|TRBJ2-3|NA
CASSSGQRPDTQYF
TGTGCCAGCAGCTCCGGACAAAGGCCAGATACGCAGTATTTT
>many|TRBV7-3|TRBJ2-3|TRBD2
CASSLPTSGSTDTQYF
TGTGCCAGCAGCCTCCCAACTAGCGGCTCCACAGATACGCAGTATTTT
>NA|TRBV6-1|TRBJ2-5|TRBD2
CASSLGLAGGRVGQETQYF
TGTGCCAGCAGCCTAGGACTAGCGGGAGGAAGAGTGGGCCAAGAGACCCAGTACTTC
>NA|TRBV20-1|TRBJ2-3|TRBD2
CSARSGTSGRAVSTDTQYF
TGCAGTGCTAGATCCGGGACTAGCGGGAGGGCCGTTAGCACAGATACGCAGTATTTT
>NA|TRBV15|TRBJ2-7|TRBD2
CATSRDGWEGRTYEQYF
TGTGCCACCAGCAGAGATGGGTGGGAGGGCCGCACCTACGAGCAGTACTTC
>many|TRBV3-1|TRBJ2-1|NA
CASSQGYEQFF
TGTGCCAGCAGCCAAGGGTATGAGCAGTTCTTC
>NA|TRBV3-1|TRBJ1-6|NA
CASSQRSWGPGRSSYNSPLHF
TGTGCCAGCAGCCAAAGATCGTGGGGGCCCGGACGAAGCTCCTATAATTCACCCCTCCACTTT
>NA|TRBV28|TRBJ2-1|NA
CASSLRDTGYNEQFF
TGTGCCAGCAGTTTACGCGACACTGGTTACAATGAGCAGTTCTTC
>many|TRBV7-6|TRBJ1-5|NA
CASSLWARGNQPQHF
TGTGCCAGCAGCCTTTGGGCAAGGGGCAATCAGCCCCAGCATTTT
>many|TRBV5-1|TRBJ2-7|TRBD1
CASSSTGTGGYEQYF
TGCGCCAGCAGCTCTACCGGGACAGGGGGCTACGAGCAGTACTTC
>many|TRBV20-1|TRBJ2-2|NA
CSARDNFRGAQDTGELFF
TGCAGTGCTAGAGACAATTTTAGGGGGGCGCAGGACACCGGGGAGCTGTTTTTT
>many|TRBV20-1|TRBJ2-7|TRBD2
CSARGLADPSYEQYF
TGCAGTGCTAGAGGGCTAGCGGACCCCTCTTACGAGCAGTACTTC
>few|TRBV4-1|TRBJ1-5|NA
CASSSQVNQPQHF
TGCGCCAGCAGCTCTCAGGTAAATCAGCCCCAGCATTTT
>many|TRBV12-3/TRBV12-4|TRBJ2-5|TRBD2
CASSLASGRASETQYF
TGTGCCAGCAGTCTAGCAAGCGGGAGGGCCTCCGAGACCCAGTACTTC
>NA|TRBV3-1|TRBJ1-3|NA
CASSQTGRMYTIYF
TGTGCCAGCAGCCAAACAGGGAGAATGTACACCATATATTTT
>many|TRBV2|TRBJ2-4|TRBD2
CASSTHWREVDIQYF
TGTGCCAGCAGTACCCACTGGCGGGAGGTTGACATTCAGTACTTC
>many|TRBV3-1|TRBJ1-5|NA
CASSQAGIGNQPQHF
TGTGCCAGCAGCCAAGCAGGGATCGGCAATCAGCCCCAGCATTTT
>NA|TRBV7-8|TRBJ2-5|NA
CASSFASQETQYF
TGTGCCAGCAGCTTCGCTTCGCAAGAGACCCAGTACTTC
>NA|TRBV11-2|TRBJ2-7|TRBD1
CASSPLPGQDAYEQYF
TGTGCCAGCAGCCCTCTTCCGGGACAGGACGCCTACGAGCAGTACTTC
>many|TRBV28|TRBJ2-1|NA
CASTPYIGRRGEFYNEQFF
TGTGCCAGCACCCCATATATCGGACGGAGGGGGGAGTTCTACAATGAGCAGTTCTTC
>many|TRBV4-3|TRBJ2-7|NA
CASSQDRGTAYEQYF
TGCGCCAGCAGCCAAGATAGGGGGACTGCCTACGAGCAGTACTTC
>few|TRBV11-3|TRBJ2-7|NA
CASSSSLAHEQYF
TGTGCCAGCAGCTCCAGCCTAGCCCACGAGCAGTACTTC
>many|TRBV7-2|TRBJ2-1|NA
CASSFVADSYNEQFF
TGTGCCAGCAGCTTCGTAGCGGATTCCTACAATGAGCAGTTCTTC
>NA|TRBV28|TRBJ2-7|NA
CASSLTPTGIYEQYF
TGTGCCAGCAGTCTTACTCCGACTGGGATTTACGAGCAGTACTTC
>many|TRBV27|TRBJ1-2|NA
CASSTGLDGYTF
TGTGCCAGCAGTACGGGTCTCGATGGCTACACCTTC
>NA|TRBV6-2/TRBV6-3|TRBJ1-5|TRBD1
CASSYVDRVDQPQHF
TGTGCCAGCAGTTACGTGGACAGGGTGGATCAGCCCCAGCATTTT